Below are 22 T cell receptor beta chains sequenced from a single sample in a study of blood T cell repertoires in COVID-19. The repertoire was sequenced with immunoSEQ multiplex PCR; TCRdb's copy has only in-frame clones and lacks some. Of about 76,000 clones in the sample, 88% were seen once. The sequenced material came from peripheral blood. The source of these receptors is a man aged 50 to 59 with active COVID-19.

V gene TRBV5-1 combines with J gene TRBJ1-5; D possibly corresponds to TRBD1 (6 bases). V was trimmed by 4 bases and J by 5 bases, leaving 16 bases between them. The CDR3 sequence is 15 residues long. Germline V lookup: CDR1 SGHRS, CDR2 YFSETQ. The CDR3 region is CASSPAGTLYQPQHF. The DNA for the CDR3 is TGCGCCAGCAGCCCGGCCGGGACACTATATCAGCCCCAGCATTTT.

The chain has TRBV7-2 and TRBJ1-5, with TRBD1 matching over 8 bases. J was trimmed by 4 bases and V by 3 bases; bases with no gene match: 11. The CDR3 is made up of 17 amino acids. Germline-derived CDR1 and CDR2 are SGHTA and FQGNSA. This CDR3 reads CASSFRPTGELNQPQHF. CDR3 bases: TGTGCCAGCAGCTTCCGGCCGACAGGGGAATTGAATCAGCCCCAGCATTTT.

The chain combines TRBV5-5 with TRBJ2-2, with 8 positions matching TRBD1. V lost 6 bases, J lost 4 bases, and 11 bases stayed unmatched. Per the germline V gene, CDR1 is SGHKS and CDR2 is YYEKEE (reference sequence). The CDR3 length is 16 residues. The CDR3 DNA reads as TGTGCCAGCACCTCATCGGGACAGGCGACCACCGGGGAGCTGTTTTTT. It translates to CASTSSGQATTGELFF.

This clone was counted once. The chain employs TRBV18 and TRBJ2-5; the match to TRBD2 covers 10 bases. This CDR3 region has 15 residues. V lost 2 bases to trimming and J lost 5 bases; unmatched junction nucleotides: 5. Germline V gives CDR1 KGHSH, CDR2 LQKENI. CDR3 coding DNA: TGTGCCAGCTCACCAACCAGCGGGGGGGCCGAGACCCAGTACTTC. This sequence encodes CASSPTSGGAETQYF.

The chain links TRBV28 to TRBJ1-2; D gene unclear. The CDR3 runs 12 residues. The V and J ends lost 6 bases and 4 bases respectively, with 9 bases between them. Per germline, CDR1 MDHEN and CDR2 SYDVKM. CDR3 nucleotides: TGTGCCAGCAGCGGACTGCCCTATGGCTACACCTTC. It codes for CASSGLPYGYTF.

This chain joins TRBV27 and TRBJ1-2; 7 positions match TRBD1. Germline trimming cut 5 bases from V and 5 bases from J; bases unmatched to any gene: 5. This CDR3 region has 13 residues. Looked up from germline, CDR1 is MNHEY and CDR2 is SMNVEV (reference sequence). CDR3 loop: CASSTGTAYGYTF. The CDR3 nucleotides read TGTGCCAGCAGTACCGGGACAGCATATGGCTACACCTTC.

The chain carries TRBV7-9 and TRBJ1-4; 7 nucleotides agree with TRBD1. Germline V gene lookup returns CDR1 SEHNR and CDR2 FQNEAQ (reference sequence). V shed 3 bases, J shed 6 bases, and the junction held 10 bases outside the gene matches. CDR3 size: 16 residues. In DNA, the CDR3 is TGTGCCAGCAGCTTGGAAGACAGGGATCCGGATGAAAAACTGTTTTTT. Translated: CASSLEDRDPDEKLFF.

V gene TRBV7-2 combines with J gene TRBJ1-5; 9 bases are shared with TRBD1. The CDR3 runs 17 residues. Germline CDR1 is SGHTA and CDR2 is FQGNSA. V trimming: 0 bases; J trimming: 5 bases; junction bases outside the gene matches: 8. The CDR3 DNA follows: TGTGCCAGCAGCTTAGCGTGGGGACAGGGCTACTATCAGCCCCAGCATTTT. Its protein product is CASSLAWGQGYYQPQHF.

This chain joins TRBV19 and TRBJ2-2; unclear D gene. V was pared by 7 bases and J by 1 base, with 10 bases between. Germline assignment: CDR1 LNHDA and CDR2 SQIVND (reference sequence). The CDR3 contains 14 residues. This CDR3 is CASKVQMNTGELFF. CDR3 in DNA: TGTGCCAGTAAGGTACAGATGAACACCGGGGAGCTGTTTTTT.

CDR3 loop: CASSQERGGYEQYF. The CDR3, as DNA: TGTGCCAGCAGCCAAGAAAGGGGAGGCTACGAGCAGTACTTC. The chain uses TRBV14 and TRBJ2-7, with TRBD2 as a possible D gene (6 bases). V lost 0 bases to trimming and J lost 3 bases, with 9 bases between them. The CDR3 sequence is 14 residues long. CDR1 SGHDN and CDR2 FVKESK come from the germline V gene.

J is TRBJ2-2 and V is TRBV5-1; the match to TRBD2 covers 12 bases. From germline, CDR1 is SGHRS and CDR2 YFSETQ. The CDR3 sequence is 17 residues long. V trimming: 4 bases; J trimming: 3 bases; junction bases outside the gene matches: 7. The CDR3 nucleotides read TGCGCCAGCAGCCCCCCAGGACTAGCGGGATACACCGGGGAGCTGTTTTTT. This codes for CASSPPGLAGYTGELFF.

V is TRBV11-2 and J is TRBJ2-7; D may be TRBD2 (6 bases). Between the trimmed V and J ends, which lost 4 bases and 3 bases, there was a span of 16 bases. The CDR3 has 15 residues. Germline V gene data show CDR1 as SGHAT and CDR2 as FQNNGV. The CDR3 spells CASSSRGPTSYEQYF. CDR3 coding DNA: TGTGCCAGCAGCTCACGCGGACCGACTAGCTACGAGCAGTACTTC.

V and J are TRBV28 and TRBJ1-5; D is possibly TRBD1 (5 bases). The CDR3 contains 14 residues. V was shortened by 3 bases and J by 6 bases, with 12 bases between the two germline ends. Germline V gene sequence: CDR1 MDHEN, CDR2 SYDVKM. Here the CDR3 reads CASSFRQNSQPQHF. CDR3 coding DNA: TGTGCCAGCAGTTTTAGACAGAATAGTCAGCCCCAGCATTTT. The full variable domain, rest sourced from reference TRBV28 and TRBJ1-5, is DVKVTQSSRYLVKRTGEKVFLECVQDMDHENMFWYRQDPGLGLRLIYFSYDVKMKEKGDIPEGYSVSREKKERFSLILESASTNQTSMYLCASSFRQNSQPQHFGDGTRLSIL.

This sequence joins TRBV10-3 and TRBJ2-7; D not certain. Germline V gene sequence: CDR1 ENHRY, CDR2 SYGVKD. This CDR3 region has 11 residues. Trimming left V 3 bases short and J 10 bases short, with 10 bases between. The CDR3 here is CAISEGDNQYF. The DNA for the CDR3 is TGTGCCATCAGTGAAGGTGACAATCAGTACTTC.

The rearrangement links TRBV30 to TRBJ1-3, with D possibly matching TRBD1 (6 bases). Germline V CDR1 and CDR2: GTSNPN, SVGIG (reference sequence). This CDR3 has 14 residues. Trimming took off 7 bases at V and 3 bases at J, with 16 bases between the two ends. This CDR3 reads CAFRGGAGGNTIYF. DNA for the CDR3: TGTGCCTTTCGGGGGGGCGCAGGTGGAAACACCATATATTTT.

Only a few counts were recorded for this clone. The J gene is TRBJ1-3, the V gene TRBV28, with D unresolved. The V end was cut by 6 bases, the J end by 8 bases, with 17 bases between. The germline V gene encodes CDR1 MDHEN and CDR2 SYDVKM. CDR3 length: 14 residues. The chain's CDR3 is CASSSRPGGDTIYF. CDR3 bases: TGTGCCAGCAGCTCACGGCCAGGCGGGGACACCATATATTTT.

This chain joins TRBV5-6 and TRBJ1-5, with D unresolved. V gave up 0 bases and J gave up 4 bases, with 5 bases separating them. The CDR3 has 13 residues. The V gene's germline CDR1 is SGHDT and CDR2 YYEEEE. The CDR3 DNA follows: TGTGCCAGCAGCTTGGGCGCTAATCAGCCCCAGCATTTT. Protein: CASSLGANQPQHF.

The chain recombines TRBV18 with TRBJ2-6; TRBD2 agrees at 7 bases. The germline V gene has CDR1 KGHSH and CDR2 LQKENI. J was trimmed by 0 bases and V by 1 base; bases with no gene match: 6. The CDR3 runs 18 residues. CDR3 sequence reads: CASSPRASGSSGANVLTF. The CDR3 DNA reads as TGTGCCAGCTCACCACGAGCTAGCGGTAGCTCTGGGGCCAACGTCCTGACTTTC.

Worth noting for this clone: The CDR3 end shows no conserved phenylalanine or tryptophan, and so a read error is likely. The DNA is omitted, as the CDR3 cannot be located on it reliably, and the CDR3 follows TCRdb's listing. The gene calls are TRBV10-1 and TRBJ2-7; no check of the table's D call, TRBD1, against the DNA was made. 9 amino acids form the CDR3, both terminal residues included. From germline, CDR1 is WNHNN and CDR2 SYGVQD (reference sequence). The CDR3 here is CASNLTGED.

This chain links TRBV18 with TRBJ2-2; no definite D call. The CDR3 length is 14 residues. Germline V gene data show CDR1 as KGHSH and CDR2 as LQKENI. Between the trimmed V and J ends, which lost 6 bases and 5 bases, there was a span of 13 bases. The DNA for the CDR3 is TGTGCCAGCTCCCCCGTACGAGGAACCGGGGAGCTGTTTTTT. This encodes CASSPVRGTGELFF.

This clone has only a few counts. The J gene is TRBJ1-1, the V gene TRBV5-4; the D gene is possibly TRBD1 (5 bases). Per germline, CDR1 SGHNT and CDR2 YYREEE (reference sequence). V lost 4 bases to trimming and J lost 5 bases, with 12 bases between them. The CDR3 totals 13 residues. CDR3 sequence reads: CASSIDSLTEAFF. The CDR3 nucleotides are TGTGCCAGCAGCATTGACAGCCTTACTGAAGCTTTCTTT.

This chain connects TRBV9 to TRBJ2-7, with D possibly matching TRBD1 (5 bases). Trimming shortened V by 3 bases and J by 5 bases, and 9 bases separated the two germline ends. The length of the CDR3 is 12 residues. Germline V gives CDR1 SGDLS, CDR2 YYNGEE. CDR3: CASSARVHEQYF. DNA of the CDR3: TGTGCCAGCAGCGCCAGGGTCCACGAGCAGTACTTC.